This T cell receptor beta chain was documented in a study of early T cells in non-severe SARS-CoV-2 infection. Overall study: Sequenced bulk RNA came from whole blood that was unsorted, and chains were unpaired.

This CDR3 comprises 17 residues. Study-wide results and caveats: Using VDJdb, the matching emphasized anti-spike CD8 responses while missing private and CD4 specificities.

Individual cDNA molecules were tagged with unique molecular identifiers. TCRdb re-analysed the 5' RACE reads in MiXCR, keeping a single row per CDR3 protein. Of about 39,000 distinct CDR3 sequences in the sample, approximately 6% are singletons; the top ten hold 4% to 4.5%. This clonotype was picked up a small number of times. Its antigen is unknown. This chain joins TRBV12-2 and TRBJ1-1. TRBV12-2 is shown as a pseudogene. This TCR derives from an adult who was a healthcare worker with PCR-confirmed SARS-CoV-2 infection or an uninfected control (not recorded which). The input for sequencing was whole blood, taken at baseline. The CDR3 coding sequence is TGTGCAAGTCGCTCTATAAGACTCCCACCTGGGAACACTGAAGCTTTCTTT. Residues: CASRSIRLPPGNTEAFF.